A selection of T cell receptor beta chains follows, all from one sample in a study of blood T cell repertoires in COVID-19. The data were produced by immunoSEQ multiplex PCR, yet TCRdb's version contains in-frame clones alone and is incomplete. The profile shows a few hundred thousand clones, approximately 86% of them singletons. Sequences were obtained from peripheral blood. The receptors come from a woman in her fifties or sixties with COVID-19, enrolled during active disease. The CDR3 runs from the conserved cysteine through the conserved F or W. A D gene is named only where the DNA matches it firmly. Some rows have no size entry. The others give once, few or many, or a class for an expanded clone.

cdr3_aa: CASSEFLSGNNEKLFF
cdr3_nt: TGTGCCAGCAGTGAATTTCTTTCAGGGAATAATGAAAAACTGTTTTTT
d_call: .
clone_size: .
v_call: TRBV6-1
j_call: TRBJ1-4

cdr3_aa: CAWMEGRTSGAGGELFF
cdr3_nt: TGTGCCTGGATGGAAGGGAGGACTAGCGGGGCTGGGGGGGAGCTGTTTTTT
d_call: TRBD2
clone_size: .
v_call: TRBV30
j_call: TRBJ2-2

cdr3_aa: CASSSTWLSYEQYF
cdr3_nt: TGTGCCAGCAGCTCGACTTGGCTCTCCTACGAGCAGTACTTC
d_call: .
clone_size: once
v_call: TRBV2
j_call: TRBJ2-7

cdr3_aa: CASSGSSGQETQYF
cdr3_nt: TGTGCCAGCAGTGGGAGTAGCGGCCAAGAGACCCAGTACTTC
d_call: .
clone_size: .
v_call: TRBV2
j_call: TRBJ2-5

cdr3_aa: CASSLGGRGDTREVF
cdr3_nt: TGTGCCAGCAGCTTAGGGGGTCGCGGGGACACCCGGGAGGTTTTT
d_call: .
clone_size: .
v_call: TRBV7-2
j_call: TRBJ2-3

cdr3_aa: CAIREDRGRTEAFF
cdr3_nt: TGTGCCATCAGAGAGGACAGGGGGAGGACTGAAGCTTTCTTT
d_call: TRBD1
clone_size: .
v_call: TRBV10-3
j_call: TRBJ1-1

cdr3_aa: CAWSVRGGPQHF
cdr3_nt: TGTGCCTGGAGTGTTCGGGGGGGCCCCCAGCATTTT
d_call: .
clone_size: .
v_call: TRBV30
j_call: TRBJ1-5

cdr3_aa: CASSRAGGAEAFF
cdr3_nt: TGTGCCAGCAGCCGGGCCGGGGGAGCTGAAGCTTTCTTT
d_call: .
clone_size: .
v_call: TRBV7-3
j_call: TRBJ1-1

cdr3_aa: CASSLGVNRDMVGETQYF
cdr3_nt: TGTGCCAGCAGCTTGGGGGTTAATCGGGACATGGTTGGAGAGACCCAGTACTTC
d_call: .
clone_size: .
v_call: TRBV13
j_call: TRBJ2-5

cdr3_aa: CASSRGTNSRSNEQFF
cdr3_nt: TGTGCCAGCAGCCGCGGGACTAATTCTCGGTCAAATGAGCAGTTCTTC
d_call: TRBD2
clone_size: .
v_call: TRBV5-8
j_call: TRBJ2-1

cdr3_aa: CASSVEGGADNEQFF
cdr3_nt: TGTGCCAGCAGCGTAGAAGGAGGGGCGGACAATGAGCAGTTCTTC
d_call: .
clone_size: .
v_call: TRBV9
j_call: TRBJ2-1

cdr3_aa: CASKGMGLAGTQYF
cdr3_nt: TGTGCCAGCAAGGGGATGGGACTAGCCGGGACCCAGTACTTC
d_call: TRBD2
clone_size: .
v_call: TRBV6-5
j_call: TRBJ2-5

cdr3_aa: CASSKSAGGALETQYF
cdr3_nt: TGTGCCAGCAGCAAATCGGCAGGGGGCGCGTTAGAGACCCAGTACTTC
d_call: .
clone_size: .
v_call: TRBV21-1
j_call: TRBJ2-5

cdr3_aa: CASSYTGRNNNEQFF
cdr3_nt: TGTGCCAGCAGTTACACCGGCAGGAATAACAATGAGCAGTTCTTC
d_call: .
clone_size: .
v_call: TRBV27
j_call: TRBJ2-1

cdr3_aa: CASSQTGSDEQFF
cdr3_nt: TGTGCCAGCAGCCAGACAGGGTCTGATGAGCAGTTCTTC
d_call: TRBD1
clone_size: .
v_call: TRBV5-4
j_call: TRBJ2-1

cdr3_aa: CASSFNPGVVGNTEAFF
cdr3_nt: TGCGCCAGCAGCTTTAACCCAGGGGTAGTCGGGAACACTGAAGCTTTCTTT
d_call: .
clone_size: .
v_call: TRBV5-1
j_call: TRBJ1-1

cdr3_aa: CATSRGPTGNYGYTF
cdr3_nt: TGTGCCACCAGCAGAGGACCCACAGGGAACTATGGCTACACCTTC
d_call: .
clone_size: .
v_call: TRBV15
j_call: TRBJ1-2

cdr3_aa: CASSLAPLAGGPYEQYF
cdr3_nt: TGTGCCAGCAGCTTAGCGCCACTAGCGGGGGGGCCTTACGAGCAGTACTTC
d_call: TRBD2
clone_size: .
v_call: TRBV7-6
j_call: TRBJ2-7

cdr3_aa: CASSITGNLKGVEQYF
cdr3_nt: TGTGCCAGTAGTATAACGGGAAATCTAAAGGGGGTCGAGCAGTACTTC
d_call: .
clone_size: few
v_call: TRBV19
j_call: TRBJ2-7

cdr3_aa: CASSQVPGGTSYEQYF
cdr3_nt: TGCGCCAGCAGCCAAGTCCCTGGCGGGACTTCCTACGAGCAGTACTTC
d_call: .
clone_size: .
v_call: TRBV4-1
j_call: TRBJ2-7

cdr3_aa: CASSWTAYEQYF
cdr3_nt: TGTGCCAGCAGCTGGACAGCCTACGAGCAGTACTTC
d_call: .
clone_size: .
v_call: TRBV5-5
j_call: TRBJ2-7

cdr3_aa: CASSPPTQPNRRGAF
cdr3_nt: TGTGCCAGCTCACCACCGACACAGCCTAATCGGCGGGGGGCCTTC
d_call: .
clone_size: .
v_call: TRBV18
j_call: TRBJ1-2

cdr3_aa: CASSQGRANYGYTF
cdr3_nt: TGTGCCAGCAGCCAAGGAAGAGCTAACTATGGCTACACCTTC
d_call: .
clone_size: .
v_call: TRBV14
j_call: TRBJ1-2

cdr3_aa: CASSQVAALASGANVLTF
cdr3_nt: TGTGCCAGCAGCCAAGTAGCGGCTCTCGCATCTGGGGCCAACGTCCTGACTTTC
d_call: .
clone_size: .
v_call: TRBV4-2
j_call: TRBJ2-6

cdr3_aa: CASSPSSGDTQYF
cdr3_nt: TGTGCCAGCAGTCCTTCCTCGGGGGATACGCAGTATTTT
d_call: .
clone_size: .
v_call: TRBV11-3
j_call: TRBJ2-3

cdr3_aa: CASSQDRGQGTEAFF
cdr3_nt: TGCGCCAGCAGCCAAGACAGGGGGCAGGGCACTGAAGCTTTCTTT
d_call: TRBD1
clone_size: few
v_call: TRBV4-1
j_call: TRBJ1-1

cdr3_aa: CASSKLAGGPSYEQYF
cdr3_nt: TGTGCCAGCAGCAAGCTCGCGGGGGGCCCCTCCTACGAGCAGTACTTC
d_call: TRBD2
clone_size: few
v_call: TRBV5-5
j_call: TRBJ2-7

cdr3_aa: CASSFGGGREETQYF
cdr3_nt: TGTGCCAGCAGCTTTGGCGGGGGCAGGGAAGAGACCCAGTACTTC
d_call: .
clone_size: few
v_call: TRBV7-9
j_call: TRBJ2-5

cdr3_aa: CASSLQDYHEQFF
cdr3_nt: TGTGCCAGCAGTTTACAGGACTACCATGAGCAGTTCTTC
d_call: .
clone_size: .
v_call: TRBV12-3/TRBV12-4
j_call: TRBJ2-1

cdr3_aa: CASRPTGEMNTEAFF
cdr3_nt: TGTGCCAGCAGACCCACAGGGGAAATGAACACTGAAGCTTTCTTT
d_call: TRBD1
clone_size: .
v_call: TRBV9
j_call: TRBJ1-1

cdr3_aa: CAWSMQGGETQYF
cdr3_nt: TGTGCCTGGTCGATGCAGGGTGGAGAGACCCAGTACTTC
d_call: .
clone_size: .
v_call: TRBV30
j_call: TRBJ2-5

cdr3_aa: CASSPGTGLTTEAFF
cdr3_nt: TGTGCCAGCAGCCCGGGGACAGGGTTGACTACTGAAGCTTTCTTT
d_call: TRBD1
clone_size: .
v_call: TRBV11-2
j_call: TRBJ1-1

cdr3_aa: CASSFTGSNTEAFF
cdr3_nt: TGTGCCAGCAGCTTTACAGGGTCGAACACTGAAGCTTTCTTT
d_call: .
clone_size: few
v_call: TRBV7-2
j_call: TRBJ1-1